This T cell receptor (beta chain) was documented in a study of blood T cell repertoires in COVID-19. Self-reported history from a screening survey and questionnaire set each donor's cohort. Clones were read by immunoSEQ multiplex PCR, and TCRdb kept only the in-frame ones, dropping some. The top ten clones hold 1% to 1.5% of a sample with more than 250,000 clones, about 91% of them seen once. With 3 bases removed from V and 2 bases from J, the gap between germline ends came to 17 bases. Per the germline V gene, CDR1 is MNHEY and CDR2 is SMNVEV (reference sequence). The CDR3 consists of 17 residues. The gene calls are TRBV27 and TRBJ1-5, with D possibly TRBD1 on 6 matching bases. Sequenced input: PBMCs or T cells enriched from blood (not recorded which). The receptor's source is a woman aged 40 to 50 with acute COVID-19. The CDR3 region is CASSFLTGSPRNQPQHF. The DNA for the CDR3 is TGTGCCAGCAGTTTTCTCACAGGGAGTCCCCGCAATCAGCCCCAGCATTTT.